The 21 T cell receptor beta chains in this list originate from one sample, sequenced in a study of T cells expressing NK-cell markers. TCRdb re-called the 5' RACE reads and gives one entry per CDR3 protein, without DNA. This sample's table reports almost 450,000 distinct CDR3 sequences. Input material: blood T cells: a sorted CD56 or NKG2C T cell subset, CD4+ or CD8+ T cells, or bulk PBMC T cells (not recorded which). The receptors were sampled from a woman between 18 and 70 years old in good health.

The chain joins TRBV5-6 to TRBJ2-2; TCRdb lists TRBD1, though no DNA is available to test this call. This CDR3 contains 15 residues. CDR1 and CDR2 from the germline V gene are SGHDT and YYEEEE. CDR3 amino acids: CASSYQTGVTGELFF.

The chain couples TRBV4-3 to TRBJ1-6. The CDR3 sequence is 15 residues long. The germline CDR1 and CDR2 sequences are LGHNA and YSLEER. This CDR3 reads CASSQGSSYNSPLHF.

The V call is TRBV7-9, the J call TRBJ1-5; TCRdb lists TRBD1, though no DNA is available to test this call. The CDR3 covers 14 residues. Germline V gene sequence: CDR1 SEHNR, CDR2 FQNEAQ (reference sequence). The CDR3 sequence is CASSFRGSNQPQHF.

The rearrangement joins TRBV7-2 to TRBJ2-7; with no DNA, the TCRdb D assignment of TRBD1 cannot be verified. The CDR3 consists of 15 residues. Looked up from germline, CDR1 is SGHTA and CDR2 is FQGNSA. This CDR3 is CASSFSGTGIYEQYF.

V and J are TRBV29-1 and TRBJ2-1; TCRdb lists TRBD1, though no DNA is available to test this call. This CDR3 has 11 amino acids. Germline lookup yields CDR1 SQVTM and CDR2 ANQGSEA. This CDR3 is CSVDPDGEQFF.

This chain's CDR3 is CASSQWMGAGTDTQYF. The chain employs TRBV3-1 and TRBJ2-3; with no DNA, the TCRdb D assignment of TRBD1 cannot be verified. Germline CDR1 LGHDT, CDR2 YNNKEL (reference sequence). This CDR3 region has 16 residues.

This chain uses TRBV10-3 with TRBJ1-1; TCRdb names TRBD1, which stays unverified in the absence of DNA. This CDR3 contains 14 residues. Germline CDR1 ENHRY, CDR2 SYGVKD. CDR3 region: CAISGGITNTEAFF.

The CDR3 is CASRQGGDTGELFF. The chain employs TRBV6-1 and TRBJ2-2; TCRdb returns TRBD1, unconfirmable since there is no DNA. CDR1 MNHNS and CDR2 SASEGT come from the germline V gene. This CDR3 has 14 amino acids.

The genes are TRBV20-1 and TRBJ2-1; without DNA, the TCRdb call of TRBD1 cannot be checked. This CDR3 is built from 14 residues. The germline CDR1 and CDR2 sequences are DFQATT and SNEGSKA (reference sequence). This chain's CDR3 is CSAREAGDYNEQFF.

CDR3 residues: CASSSVRANTGELFF. The chain combines TRBV7-8 with TRBJ2-2. CDR3 length: 15 residues. CDR1 is SGHVS and CDR2 is FQNEAQ in the germline V gene.

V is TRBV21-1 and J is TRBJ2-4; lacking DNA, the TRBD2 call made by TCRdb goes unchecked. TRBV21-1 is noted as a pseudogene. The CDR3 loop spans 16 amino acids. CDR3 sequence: CASSKPDAREGNIQYF.

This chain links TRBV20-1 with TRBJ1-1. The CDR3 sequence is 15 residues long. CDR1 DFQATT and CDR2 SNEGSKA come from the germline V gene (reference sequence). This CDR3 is CSASQPIQLLTEAFF.

The CDR3 sequence is CASTSGQAYNEQFF. This chain joins TRBV5-1 and TRBJ2-1; TCRdb picks TRBD1, but there is no DNA to check that call. CDR1 is SGHRS and CDR2 is YFSETQ in the germline V gene. The CDR3 is 14 residues long.

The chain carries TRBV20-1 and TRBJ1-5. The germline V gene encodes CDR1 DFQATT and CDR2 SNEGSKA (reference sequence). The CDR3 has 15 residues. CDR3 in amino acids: CSARVGGRSNQPQHF.

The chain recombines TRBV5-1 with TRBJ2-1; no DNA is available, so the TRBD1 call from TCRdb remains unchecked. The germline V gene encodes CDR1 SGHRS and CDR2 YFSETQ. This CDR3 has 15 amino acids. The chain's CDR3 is CASSSSTARYNEQFF.

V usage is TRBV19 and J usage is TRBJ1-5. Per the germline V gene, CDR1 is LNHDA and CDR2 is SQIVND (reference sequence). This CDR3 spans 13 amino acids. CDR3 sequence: CASSIRRDQPQHF.

CDR3 protein: CASSLFGTNEKLFF. This rearrangement joins TRBV7-2 to TRBJ1-4. The CDR3 is 14 residues long. Germline lookup yields CDR1 SGHTA and CDR2 FQGNSA.

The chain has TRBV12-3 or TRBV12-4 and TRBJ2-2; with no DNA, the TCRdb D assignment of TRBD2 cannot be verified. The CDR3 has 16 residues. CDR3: CASSFWEPRRAGELFF.

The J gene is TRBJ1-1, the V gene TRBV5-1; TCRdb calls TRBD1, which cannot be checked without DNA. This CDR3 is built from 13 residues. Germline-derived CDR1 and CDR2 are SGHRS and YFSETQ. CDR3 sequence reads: CASSFGQGAEAFF.

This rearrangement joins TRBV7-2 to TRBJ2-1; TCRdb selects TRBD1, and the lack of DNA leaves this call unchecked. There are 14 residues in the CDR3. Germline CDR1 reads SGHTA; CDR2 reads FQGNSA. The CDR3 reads CASSLAGHSNEQFF.

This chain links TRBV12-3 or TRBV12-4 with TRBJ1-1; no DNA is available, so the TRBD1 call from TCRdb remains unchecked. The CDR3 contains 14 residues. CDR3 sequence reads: CASSLLSRDGEAFF.